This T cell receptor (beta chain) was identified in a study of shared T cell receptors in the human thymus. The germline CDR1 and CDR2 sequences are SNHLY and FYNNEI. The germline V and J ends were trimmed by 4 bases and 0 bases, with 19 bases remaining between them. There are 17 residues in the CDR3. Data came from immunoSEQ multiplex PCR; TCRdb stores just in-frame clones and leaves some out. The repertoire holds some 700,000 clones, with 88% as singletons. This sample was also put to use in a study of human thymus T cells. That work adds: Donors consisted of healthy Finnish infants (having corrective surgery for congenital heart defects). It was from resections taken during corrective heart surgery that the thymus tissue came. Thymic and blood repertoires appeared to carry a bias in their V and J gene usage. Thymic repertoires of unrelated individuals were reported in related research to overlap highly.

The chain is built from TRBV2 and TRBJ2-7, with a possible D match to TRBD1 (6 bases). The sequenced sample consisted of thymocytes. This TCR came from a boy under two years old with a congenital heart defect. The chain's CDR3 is CASSGGLRQVRSYEQYF. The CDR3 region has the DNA TGTGCCAGCAGTGGGGGCCTAAGACAGGTCCGCTCCTACGAGCAGTACTTC.